The next 13 T cell receptor beta chains were all read from a single sample in a study of PD-1 blockade in classical Hodgkin lymphoma. Profiled with immunoSEQ multiplex PCR; TCRdb holds only in-frame clones, not every one. The table shows 15,000 to 20,000 clones, with approximately 68% occurring only once. Noted time point: cycle 4 day 1 (C4D1), after five to seven weeks of nivolumab. All trial patients relapsed after autologous stem cell transplantation. This material consisted of peripheral blood mononuclear cells (PBMCs), taken before the fourth cycle of nivolumab. All receptors come from a human donor with classical Hodgkin lymphoma.

This chain links TRBV10-3 with TRBJ1-6, with D perhaps TRBD1 (5 bases). Germline CDR1 and CDR2: ENHRY and SYGVKD. The CDR3 totals 13 residues. V was cut by 11 bases and J by 5 bases, with 13 bases left in between. The DNA for the CDR3 is TGTGCCGGGAGGGGCGCCGATAATTCACCCCTCCACTTT. The encoded protein is CAGRGADNSPLHF.

The CDR3 reads CASSLDIHEQYF. CDR3 coding DNA: TGCGCCAGCAGCTTGGACATCCACGAGCAGTACTTC. V and J are TRBV5-1 and TRBJ2-7; D call uncertain. V was pared by 0 bases and J by 5 bases, with 6 bases between. The CDR3 totals 12 residues. The germline V gene encodes CDR1 SGHRS and CDR2 YFSETQ.

The chain combines TRBV19 with TRBJ2-5; 8 bases agree with TRBD2. The CDR3 sequence is 15 residues long. Trimming at V came to 1 base and at J to 5 bases, leaving 6 bases not matched to a gene. The germline V gene encodes CDR1 LNHDA and CDR2 SQIVND (reference sequence). In DNA, the CDR3 is TGTGCCAGTAGTATAGCGGGACTAGTTTTCGAGACCCAGTACTTC. This encodes CASSIAGLVFETQYF.

The rearrangement links TRBV11-2 to TRBJ2-7; TRBD2 matches at 14 bases. CDR1 is SGHAT and CDR2 is FQNNGV in the germline V gene. With V trimmed by 5 bases and J by 3 bases, 15 bases remained unmatched. The CDR3 covers 19 residues. In nucleotides, the CDR3 is TGTGCCAGCAGCCCCGGTCGGACTAGCGGGAGGTCCCCCAGCTACGAGCAGTACTTC. Its translation is CASSPGRTSGRSPSYEQYF.

The rearrangement joins TRBV5-8 to TRBJ1-5; TRBD1 agrees at 9 bases. Germline values: CDR1 SGHTS, CDR2 YDEGEE. V shed 4 bases, J shed 2 bases, and the junction held 13 bases outside the gene matches. The CDR3 runs to 18 residues. This CDR3 is CASSARDREVFGNQPQHF. CDR3 DNA: TGTGCCAGCAGCGCACGGGACAGGGAGGTGTTTGGCAATCAGCCCCAGCATTTT.

The chain is built from TRBV5-4 and TRBJ2-7; the match to TRBD1 covers 12 bases. There are 15 residues in the CDR3. CDR1 is SGHNT, CDR2 YYREEE, per germline (reference sequence). Unmatched junction bases numbered 4, after V lost 3 bases and J lost 3 bases. In DNA, the CDR3 is TGTGCCAGCAGCTCGGGGACAGGGGGCTTCTACGAGCAGTACTTC. Translating gives CASSSGTGGFYEQYF.

V is TRBV5-1 and J is TRBJ1-1; TRBD1 matches 9 bases. The CDR3 is 16 residues long. Trimming cost V 4 bases and J 6 bases; bases outside gene matches: 13. Germline CDR1 reads SGHRS; CDR2 reads YFSETQ. The DNA of the CDR3 is TGCGCCAGCAGCAACTCCGGGACAGGGCTTAGCTCTGAAGCTTTCTTT. Protein: CASSNSGTGLSSEAFF.

V is TRBV29-1 and J is TRBJ2-7; 8 nucleotides agree with TRBD1. The V and J ends lost 4 bases and 6 bases, in that order; junction bases with no gene match: 8. The CDR3 totals 13 residues. Germline CDR1 and CDR2: SQVTM and ANQGSEA. CDR3 coding DNA: TGCAGCGTTGTAGTGACAGGGGTCAGCGAGCAGTACTTC. Translating it yields CSVVVTGVSEQYF.

This clone has only a few counts. The chain combines TRBV28 with TRBJ2-1, with TRBD1 matching over 7 bases. Germline CDR1 MDHEN, CDR2 SYDVKM. This CDR3 is built from 15 residues. The V gene end was trimmed by 6 bases and the J gene end by 0 bases; junction bases not matched to a gene: 5. CDR3 nucleotide sequence: TGTGCCAGCAGGCAGACAGGGAGCTCCTACAATGAGCAGTTCTTC. Encoded protein: CASRQTGSSYNEQFF.

In its sample, this clone was seen a few times. The V and J genes are TRBV27 and TRBJ1-5; 7 positions agree with TRBD1. Germline values: CDR1 MNHEY, CDR2 SMNVEV (reference sequence). The CDR3 is 15 amino acids. The V gene end was trimmed by 5 bases and the J gene end by 2 bases; junction bases not matched to a gene: 6. The CDR3 region has the DNA TGTGCCAGCAGTAGACAGGGAGATCGCAATCAGCCCCAGCATTTT. Its translation is CASSRQGDRNQPQHF.

The J gene is TRBJ1-4, the V gene TRBV2, with 7 bases matching TRBD1. J was trimmed by 6 bases and V by 6 bases; bases with no gene match: 10. In germline, CDR1 is SNHLY, CDR2 FYNNEI. The CDR3 runs to 15 residues. CDR3 sequence reads: CASRTWVTGHEKLFF. The DNA of the CDR3 is TGTGCCAGCAGGACTTGGGTGACAGGGCATGAAAAACTGTTTTTT.

The chain couples TRBV11-1 to TRBJ1-5; 7 bases line up with TRBD1. The trim removed 5 bases at V and 6 bases at J, leaving 13 bases unmatched. The CDR3 totals 16 residues. Germline-derived CDR1 and CDR2 are SGHAT and FQDESV (reference sequence). CDR3 region: CASSAPGRQGRQPQHF. CDR3 coding DNA: TGTGCCAGCAGCGCACCAGGGAGACAGGGTCGTCAGCCCCAGCATTTT.

The chain joins TRBV28 to TRBJ1-1; D remains unclear. The CDR3 spans 15 residues. Germline loops: CDR1 MDHEN, CDR2 SYDVKM. V gave up 7 bases and J gave up 0 bases, with 15 bases separating them. The CDR3 sequence: CASINRLLMNTEAFF. The DNA for the CDR3 is TGTGCCAGCATCAATAGGCTGCTGATGAACACTGAAGCTTTCTTT. The complete variable domain, with remaining parts taken from reference TRBV28 and TRBJ1-1, reads DVKVTQSSRYLVKRTGEKVFLECVQDMDHENMFWYRQDPGLGLRLIYFSYDVKMKEKGDIPEGYSVSREKKERFSLILESASTNQTSMYLCASINRLLMNTEAFFGQGTRLTVV.